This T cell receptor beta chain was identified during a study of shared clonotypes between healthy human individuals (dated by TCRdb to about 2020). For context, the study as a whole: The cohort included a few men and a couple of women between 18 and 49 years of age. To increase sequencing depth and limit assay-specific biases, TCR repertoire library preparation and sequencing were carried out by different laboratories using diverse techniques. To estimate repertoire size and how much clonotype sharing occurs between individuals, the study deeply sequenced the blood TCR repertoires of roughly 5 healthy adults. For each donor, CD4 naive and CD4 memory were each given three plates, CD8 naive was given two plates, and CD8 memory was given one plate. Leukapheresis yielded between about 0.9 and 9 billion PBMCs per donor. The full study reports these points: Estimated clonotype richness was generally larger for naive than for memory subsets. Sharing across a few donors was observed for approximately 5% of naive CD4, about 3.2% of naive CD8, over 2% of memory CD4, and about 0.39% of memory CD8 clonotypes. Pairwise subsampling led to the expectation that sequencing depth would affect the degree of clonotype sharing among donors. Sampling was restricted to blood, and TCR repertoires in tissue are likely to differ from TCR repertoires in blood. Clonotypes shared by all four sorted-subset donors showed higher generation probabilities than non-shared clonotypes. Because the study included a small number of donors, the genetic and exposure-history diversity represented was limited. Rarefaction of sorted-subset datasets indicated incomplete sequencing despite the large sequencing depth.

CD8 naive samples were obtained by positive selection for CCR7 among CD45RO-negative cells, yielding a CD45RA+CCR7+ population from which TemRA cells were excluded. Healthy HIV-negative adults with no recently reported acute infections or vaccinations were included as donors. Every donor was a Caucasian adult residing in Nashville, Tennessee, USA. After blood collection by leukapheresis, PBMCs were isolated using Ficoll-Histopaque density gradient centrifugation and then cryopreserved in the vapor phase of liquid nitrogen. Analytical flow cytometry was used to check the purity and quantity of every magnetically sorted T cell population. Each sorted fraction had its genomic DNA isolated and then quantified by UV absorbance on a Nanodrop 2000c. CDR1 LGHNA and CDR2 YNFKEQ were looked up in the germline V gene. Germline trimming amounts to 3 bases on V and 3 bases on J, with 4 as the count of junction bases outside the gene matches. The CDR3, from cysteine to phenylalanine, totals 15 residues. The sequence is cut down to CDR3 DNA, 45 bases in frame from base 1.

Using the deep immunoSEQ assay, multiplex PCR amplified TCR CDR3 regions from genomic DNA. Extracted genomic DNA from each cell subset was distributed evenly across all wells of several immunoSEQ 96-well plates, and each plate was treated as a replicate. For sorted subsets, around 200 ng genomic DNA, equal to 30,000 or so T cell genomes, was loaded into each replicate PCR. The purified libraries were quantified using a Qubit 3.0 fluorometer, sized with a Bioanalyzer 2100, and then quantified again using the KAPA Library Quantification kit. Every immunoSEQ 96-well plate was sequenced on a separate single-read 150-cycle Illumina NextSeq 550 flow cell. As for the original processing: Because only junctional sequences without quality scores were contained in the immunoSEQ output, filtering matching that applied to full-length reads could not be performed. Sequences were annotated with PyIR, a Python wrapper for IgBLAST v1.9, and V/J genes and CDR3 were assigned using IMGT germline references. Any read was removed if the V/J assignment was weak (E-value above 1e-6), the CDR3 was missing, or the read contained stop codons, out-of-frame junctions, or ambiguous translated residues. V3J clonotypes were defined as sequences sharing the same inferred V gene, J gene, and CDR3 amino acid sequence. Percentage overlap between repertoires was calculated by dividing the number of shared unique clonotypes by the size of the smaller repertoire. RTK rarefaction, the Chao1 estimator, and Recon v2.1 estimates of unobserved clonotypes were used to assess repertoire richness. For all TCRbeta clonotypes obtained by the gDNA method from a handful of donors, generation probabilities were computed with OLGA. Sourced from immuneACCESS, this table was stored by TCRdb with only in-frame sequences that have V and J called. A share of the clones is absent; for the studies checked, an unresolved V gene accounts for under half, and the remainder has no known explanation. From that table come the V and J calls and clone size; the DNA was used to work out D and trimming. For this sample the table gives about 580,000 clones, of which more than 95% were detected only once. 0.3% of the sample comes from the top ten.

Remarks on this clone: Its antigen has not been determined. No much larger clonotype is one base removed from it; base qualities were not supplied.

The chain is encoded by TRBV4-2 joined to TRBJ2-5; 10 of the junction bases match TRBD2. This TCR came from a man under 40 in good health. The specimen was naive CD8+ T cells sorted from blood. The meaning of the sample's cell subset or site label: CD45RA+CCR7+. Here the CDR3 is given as CASSQALAGEETQYF. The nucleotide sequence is TGTGCCAGCAGCCAGGCCCTAGCGGGAGAAGAGACCCAGTACTTC.